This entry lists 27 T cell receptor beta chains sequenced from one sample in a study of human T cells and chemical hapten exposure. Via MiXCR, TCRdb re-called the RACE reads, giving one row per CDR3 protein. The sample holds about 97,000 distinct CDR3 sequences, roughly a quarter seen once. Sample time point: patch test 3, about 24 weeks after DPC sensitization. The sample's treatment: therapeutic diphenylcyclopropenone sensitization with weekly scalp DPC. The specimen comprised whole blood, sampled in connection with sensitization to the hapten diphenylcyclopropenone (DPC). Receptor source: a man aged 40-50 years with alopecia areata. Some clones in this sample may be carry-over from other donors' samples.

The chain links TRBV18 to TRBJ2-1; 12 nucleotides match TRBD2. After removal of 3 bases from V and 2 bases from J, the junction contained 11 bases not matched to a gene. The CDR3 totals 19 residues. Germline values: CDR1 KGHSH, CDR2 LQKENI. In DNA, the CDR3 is TGTGCCAGCTCACCGGCTAGCGGGAGGGTGGGGAGACCCTACAATGAGCAGTTCTTC. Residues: CASSPASGRVGRPYNEQFF.

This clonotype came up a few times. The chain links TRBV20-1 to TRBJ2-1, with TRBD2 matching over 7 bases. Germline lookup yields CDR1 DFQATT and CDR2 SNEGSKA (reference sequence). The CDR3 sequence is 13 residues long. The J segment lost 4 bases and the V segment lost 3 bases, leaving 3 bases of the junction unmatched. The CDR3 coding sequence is TGCAGTGCTAGGGGACTAATTTACAATGAGCAGTTCTTC. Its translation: CSARGLIYNEQFF.

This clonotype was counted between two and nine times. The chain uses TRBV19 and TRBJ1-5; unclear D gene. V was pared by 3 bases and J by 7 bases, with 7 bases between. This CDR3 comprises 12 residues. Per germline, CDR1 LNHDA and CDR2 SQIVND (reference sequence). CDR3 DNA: TGTGCCAGTAGTATGGGTTGGCAGCCCCAGCATTTT. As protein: CASSMGWQPQHF. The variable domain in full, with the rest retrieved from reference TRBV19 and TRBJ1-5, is DGGITQSPKYLFRKEGQNVTLSCEQNLNHDAMYWYRQDPGQGLRLIYYSQIVNDFQKGDIAEGYSVSREKKESFPLTVTSAQKNPTAFYLCASSMGWQPQHFGDGTRLSIL.

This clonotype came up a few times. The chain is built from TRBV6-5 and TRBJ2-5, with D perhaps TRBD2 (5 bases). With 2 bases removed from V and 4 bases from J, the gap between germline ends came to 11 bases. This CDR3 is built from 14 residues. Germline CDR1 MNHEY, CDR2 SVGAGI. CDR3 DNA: TGTGCCAGCAGTTACGCGCGCGGGCGAGAGACCCAGTACTTC. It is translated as CASSYARGRETQYF.

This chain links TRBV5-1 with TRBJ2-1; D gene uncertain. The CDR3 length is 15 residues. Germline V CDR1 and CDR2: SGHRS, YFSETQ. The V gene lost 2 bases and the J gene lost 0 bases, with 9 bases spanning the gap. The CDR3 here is CASSLDKTSYNEQFF. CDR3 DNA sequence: TGCGCCAGCAGCTTAGACAAGACCTCCTACAATGAGCAGTTCTTC.

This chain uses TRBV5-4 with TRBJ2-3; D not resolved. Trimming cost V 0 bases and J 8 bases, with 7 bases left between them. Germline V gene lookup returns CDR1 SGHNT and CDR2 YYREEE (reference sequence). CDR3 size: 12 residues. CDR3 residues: CASSLVAGTQYF. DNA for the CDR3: TGTGCCAGCAGCTTGGTGGCCGGTACGCAGTATTTT.

CDR3 region: CATSRAGTAGEKLFF. The CDR3 DNA is TGTGCCACCAGCAGGGCAGGGACGGCGGGGGAAAAACTGTTTTTT. V is TRBV15 and J is TRBJ1-4; tentative D call: TRBD1 (5 bases). V lost 3 bases to trimming and J lost 8 bases, with 16 bases between them. The CDR3 sequence is 15 residues long. Looked up from germline, CDR1 is LNHNV and CDR2 is YYDKDF (reference sequence). The full variable domain, completed using reference TRBV15 and TRBJ1-4, is DAMVIQNPRYQVTQFGKPVTLSCSQTLNHNVMYWYQQKSSQAPKLLFHYYDKDFNNEADTPDNFQSRRPNTSFCFLDIRSPGLGDTAMYLCATSRAGTAGEKLFFGSGTQLSVL.

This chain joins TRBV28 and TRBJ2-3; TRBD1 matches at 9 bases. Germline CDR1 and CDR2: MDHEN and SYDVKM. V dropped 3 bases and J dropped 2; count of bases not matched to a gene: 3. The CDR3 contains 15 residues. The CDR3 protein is CASSFRDRDTDTQYF. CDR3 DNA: TGTGCCAGCAGTTTCCGGGACAGGGACACAGATACGCAGTATTTT. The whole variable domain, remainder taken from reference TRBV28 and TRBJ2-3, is DVKVTQSSRYLVKRTGEKVFLECVQDMDHENMFWYRQDPGLGLRLIYFSYDVKMKEKGDIPEGYSVSREKKERFSLILESASTNQTSMYLCASSFRDRDTDTQYFGPGTRLTVL.

The CDR3 sequence: CASGREASTYEQYF. The CDR3 DNA sequence: TGTGCCAGCGGGCGGGAGGCCTCTACCTACGAGCAGTACTTC. The chain employs TRBV4-2 and TRBJ2-7; 8 bases are a match to TRBD2. The junction had 8 bases not matched to a gene; V was cut back by 8 bases and J by 2 bases. From germline, CDR1 is LGHNA and CDR2 YNFKEQ. The CDR3 length is 14 residues.

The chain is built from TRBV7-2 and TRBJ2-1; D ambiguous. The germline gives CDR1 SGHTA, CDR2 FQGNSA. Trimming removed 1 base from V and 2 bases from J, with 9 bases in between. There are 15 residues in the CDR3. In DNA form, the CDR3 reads TGTGCCAGCAGCTTAGAGGCTAGAGCCTACAATGAGCAGTTCTTC. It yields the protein CASSLEARAYNEQFF.

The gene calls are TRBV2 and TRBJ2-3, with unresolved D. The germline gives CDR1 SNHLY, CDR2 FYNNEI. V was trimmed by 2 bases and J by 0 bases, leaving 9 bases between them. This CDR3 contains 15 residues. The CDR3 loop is CASSEMGTSTDTQYF. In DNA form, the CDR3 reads TGTGCCAGCAGTGAAATGGGCACTAGCACAGATACGCAGTATTTT.

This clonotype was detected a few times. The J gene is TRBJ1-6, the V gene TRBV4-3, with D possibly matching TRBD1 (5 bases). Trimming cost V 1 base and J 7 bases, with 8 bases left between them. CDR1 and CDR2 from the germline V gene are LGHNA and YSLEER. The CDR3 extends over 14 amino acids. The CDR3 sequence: CASSQVDRNSPLHF. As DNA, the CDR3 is TGCGCCAGCAGCCAAGTTGACAGAAATTCACCCCTCCACTTT.

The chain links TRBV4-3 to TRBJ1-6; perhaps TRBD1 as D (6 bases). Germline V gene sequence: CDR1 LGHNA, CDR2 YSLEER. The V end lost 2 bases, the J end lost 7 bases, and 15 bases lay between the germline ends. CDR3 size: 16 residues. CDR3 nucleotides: TGCGCCAGCAGCCAATATGCAGGGAGGGGGAATTCACCCCTCCACTTT. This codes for CASSQYAGRGNSPLHF.

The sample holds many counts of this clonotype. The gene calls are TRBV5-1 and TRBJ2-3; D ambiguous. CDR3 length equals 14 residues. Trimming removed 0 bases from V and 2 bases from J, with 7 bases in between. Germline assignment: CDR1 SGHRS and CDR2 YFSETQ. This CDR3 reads CASSLERATDTQYF. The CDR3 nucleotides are TGCGCCAGCAGCTTGGAAAGGGCCACAGATACGCAGTATTTT.

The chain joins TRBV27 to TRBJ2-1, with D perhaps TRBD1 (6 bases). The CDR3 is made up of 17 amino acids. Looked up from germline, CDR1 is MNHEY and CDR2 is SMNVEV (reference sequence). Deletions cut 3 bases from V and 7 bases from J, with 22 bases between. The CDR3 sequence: CASSFGRGKEKQNEQFF. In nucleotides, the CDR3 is TGTGCCAGCAGTTTCGGCAGGGGAAAAGAAAAACAGAATGAGCAGTTCTTC.

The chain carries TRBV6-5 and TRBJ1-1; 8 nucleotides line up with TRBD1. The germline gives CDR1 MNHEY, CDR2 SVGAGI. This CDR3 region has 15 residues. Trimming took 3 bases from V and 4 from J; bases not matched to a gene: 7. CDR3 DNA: TGTGCCAGCAGTTATTTCGGACAGGGAGGCACTGAAGCTTTCTTT. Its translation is CASSYFGQGGTEAFF.

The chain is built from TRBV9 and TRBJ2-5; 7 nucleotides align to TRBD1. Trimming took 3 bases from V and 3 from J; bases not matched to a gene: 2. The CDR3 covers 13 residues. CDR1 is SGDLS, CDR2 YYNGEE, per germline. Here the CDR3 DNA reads TGTGCCAGCAGCGCAACAGGGGAAGAGACCCAGTACTTC. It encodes CASSATGEETQYF.

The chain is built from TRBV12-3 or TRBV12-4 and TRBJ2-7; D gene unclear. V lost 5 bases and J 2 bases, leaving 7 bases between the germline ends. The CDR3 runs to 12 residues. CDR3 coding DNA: TGTGCCAGCAGTCCCTCGCCCTACGAGCAGTACTTC. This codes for CASSPSPYEQYF.

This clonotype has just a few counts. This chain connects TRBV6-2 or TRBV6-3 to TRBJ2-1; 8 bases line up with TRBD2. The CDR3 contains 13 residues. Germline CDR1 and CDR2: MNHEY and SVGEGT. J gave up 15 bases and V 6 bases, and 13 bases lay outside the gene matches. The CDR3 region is CASRPLGGGSGFF. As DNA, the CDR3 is TGTGCCAGCAGGCCACTCGGCGGGGGGTCAGGGTTCTTC.

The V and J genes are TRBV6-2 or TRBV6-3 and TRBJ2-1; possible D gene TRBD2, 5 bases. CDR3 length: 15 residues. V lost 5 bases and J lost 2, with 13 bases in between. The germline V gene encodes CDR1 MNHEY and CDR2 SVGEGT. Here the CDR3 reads CASSDTSRPYNEQFF. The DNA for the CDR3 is TGTGCCAGCAGTGACACTAGTAGGCCCTACAATGAGCAGTTCTTC.

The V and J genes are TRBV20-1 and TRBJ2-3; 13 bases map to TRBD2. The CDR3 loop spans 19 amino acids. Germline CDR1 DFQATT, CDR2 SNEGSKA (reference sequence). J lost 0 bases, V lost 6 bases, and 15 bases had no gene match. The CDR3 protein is CSAPRGRLAGGKSTDTQYF. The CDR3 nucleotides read TGCAGTGCCCCCCGGGGGAGACTAGCGGGAGGCAAAAGCACAGATACGCAGTATTTT.

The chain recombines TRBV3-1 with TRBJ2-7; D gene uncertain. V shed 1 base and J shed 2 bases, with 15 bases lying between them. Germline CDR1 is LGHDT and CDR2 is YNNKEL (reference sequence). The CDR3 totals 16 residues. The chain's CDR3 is CASSQGGPNPTYEQYF. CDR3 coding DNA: TGTGCCAGCAGCCAAGGAGGTCCTAATCCTACCTACGAGCAGTACTTC.

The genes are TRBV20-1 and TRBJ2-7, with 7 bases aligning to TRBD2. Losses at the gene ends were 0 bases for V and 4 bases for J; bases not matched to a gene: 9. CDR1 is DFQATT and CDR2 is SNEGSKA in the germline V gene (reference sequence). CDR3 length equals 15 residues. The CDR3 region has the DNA TGCAGTGCTAGAGATCTGTCTAGCGGAGGTTACGAGCAGTACTTC. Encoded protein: CSARDLSSGGYEQYF.

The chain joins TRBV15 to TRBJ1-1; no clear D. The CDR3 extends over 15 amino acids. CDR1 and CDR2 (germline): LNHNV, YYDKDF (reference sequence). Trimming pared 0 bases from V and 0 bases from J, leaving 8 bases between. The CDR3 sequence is CATSRDPFMNTEAFF. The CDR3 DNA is TGTGCCACCAGCAGAGATCCTTTTATGAACACTGAAGCTTTCTTT.

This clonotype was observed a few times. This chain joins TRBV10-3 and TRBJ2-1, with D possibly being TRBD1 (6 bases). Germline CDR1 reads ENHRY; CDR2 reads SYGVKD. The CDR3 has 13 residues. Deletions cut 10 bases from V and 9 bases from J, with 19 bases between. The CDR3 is CATNTPGAPEQFF. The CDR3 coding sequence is TGTGCCACCAATACTCCAGGGGCCCCTGAGCAGTTCTTC.

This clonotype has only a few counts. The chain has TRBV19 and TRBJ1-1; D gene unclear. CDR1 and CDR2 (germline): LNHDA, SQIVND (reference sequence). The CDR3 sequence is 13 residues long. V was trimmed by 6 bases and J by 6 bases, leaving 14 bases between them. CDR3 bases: TGTGCCAGTAGCATCCGAGGCAAGGCTGAAGCTTTCTTT. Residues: CASSIRGKAEAFF.

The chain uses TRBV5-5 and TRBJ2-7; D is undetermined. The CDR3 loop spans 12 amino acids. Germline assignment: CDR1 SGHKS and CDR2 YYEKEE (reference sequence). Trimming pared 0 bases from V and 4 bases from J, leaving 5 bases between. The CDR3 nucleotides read TGTGCCAGCAGCTTGGGAGCATACGAGCAGTACTTC. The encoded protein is CASSLGAYEQYF.